This T cell receptor (beta chain) derives from a study of T cells after yellow fever vaccination. This clonotype was seen a few times. Its antigen remains unidentified. MiXCR was run by TCRdb on the 5' RACE reads, yielding one entry per CDR3 protein. Here the sample spans some 220,000 distinct CDR3 sequences, 3% to 3.5% being singletons. V was clipped by 7 bases and J by 6 bases; unmatched bases: 3. This CDR3 region has 13 residues. Germline values: CDR1 MNHEY, CDR2 SVGEGT. The study, taken as a whole, reports: Subsequent booster samples again held most clones from primary vaccination (96% CD4, about 86% CD8). FACS-sorted repertoires could harbor abundant contaminating bulk-population clonotypes.

Sequenced here: CD4+ T cells sorted from PBMCs, sampled 10 days after the yellow fever booster vaccination. This clonotype was obtained from a man in his late teens or twenties who received the YFV17D yellow fever vaccine. The chain carries TRBV6-2 or TRBV6-3 and TRBJ2-1; 10 positions agree with TRBD1. The chain's CDR3 is CASTGTGVNEQFF. CDR3 coding DNA: TGTGCCAGCACTGGGACAGGGGTCAATGAGCAGTTCTTC.